This T cell receptor (beta chain) was captured in a study of blood T cell repertoires in COVID-19. Cohort 3 recovery required two negative PCRs, clearance, or symptom resolution. This CDR3 contains 14 residues. CDR1 and CDR2 from the germline V gene are SGHVS and FNYEAQ. Trimming removed 0 bases from V and 1 base from J, with 6 bases in between. The data were produced by immunoSEQ multiplex PCR, yet TCRdb's version contains in-frame clones alone and is incomplete. Among some 340,000 clones listed, over 75% were seen once. The chain is built from TRBV7-6 and TRBJ1-1, with D maybe TRBD1 (6 bases). The TCR sequence derives from a woman aged 25 to 45 who had recovered from COVID-19. The sequencing sample was made of PBMCs or T cells enriched from blood (not recorded which). The CDR3 region is CASSLAGGNTEAFF. CDR3 in DNA: TGTGCCAGCAGCTTAGCAGGGGGGAACACTGAAGCTTTCTTT.